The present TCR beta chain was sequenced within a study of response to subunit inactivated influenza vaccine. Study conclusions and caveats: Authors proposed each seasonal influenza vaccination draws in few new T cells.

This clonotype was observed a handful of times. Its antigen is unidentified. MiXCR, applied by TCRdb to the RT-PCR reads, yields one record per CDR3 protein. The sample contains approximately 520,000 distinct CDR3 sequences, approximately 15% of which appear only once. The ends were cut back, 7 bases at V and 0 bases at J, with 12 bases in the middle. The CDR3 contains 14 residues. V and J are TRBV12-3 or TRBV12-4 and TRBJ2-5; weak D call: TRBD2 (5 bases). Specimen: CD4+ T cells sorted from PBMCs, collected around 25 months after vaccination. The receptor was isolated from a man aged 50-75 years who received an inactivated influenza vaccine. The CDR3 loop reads CASTPGLYQETQYF. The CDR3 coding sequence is TGTGCCAGCACCCCCGGACTGTACCAAGAGACCCAGTACTTC.